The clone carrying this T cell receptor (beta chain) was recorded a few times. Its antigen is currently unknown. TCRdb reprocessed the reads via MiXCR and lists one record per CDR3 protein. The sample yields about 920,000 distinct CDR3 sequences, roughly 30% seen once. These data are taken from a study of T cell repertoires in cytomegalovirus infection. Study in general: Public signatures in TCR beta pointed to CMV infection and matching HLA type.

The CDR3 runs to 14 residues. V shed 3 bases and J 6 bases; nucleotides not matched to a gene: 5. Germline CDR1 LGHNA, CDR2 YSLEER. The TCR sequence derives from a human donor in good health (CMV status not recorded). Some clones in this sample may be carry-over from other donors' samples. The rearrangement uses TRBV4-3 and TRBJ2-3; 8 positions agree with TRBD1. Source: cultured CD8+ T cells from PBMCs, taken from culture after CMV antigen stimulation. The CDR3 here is CASSHGQGWDTQYF. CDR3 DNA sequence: TGCGCCAGCAGCCACGGACAGGGCTGGGATACGCAGTATTTT.